Below are 30 T cell receptor beta chains sequenced from a single sample in a study of response to subunit inactivated influenza vaccine. TCRdb used MiXCR to reprocess the RT-PCR reads, holding one entry per CDR3 protein. The sample holds a few hundred thousand distinct CDR3 sequences; 10% to 12% are singletons and the top ten take 8% to 13%. These records were also assigned to another study, of T cells expressing NK-cell markers. This second report adds: UMIs accompanied the 5'RACE template switching by which TCR beta cDNA was made.

Source: PBMCs from blood, taken on the day of vaccination. Receptors were obtained from a man aged 45 to 65 who received an inactivated influenza vaccine.

In its sample, this clonotype was seen a few times. The chain couples TRBV12-3 or TRBV12-4 to TRBJ1-4, with no clear D. V was shortened by 4 bases and J by 3 bases, with 9 bases between the two germline ends. The CDR3 runs to 14 residues. The CDR3 DNA reads as TGTGCCAGCAGTTGGGGAACAGCTAATGAAAAACTGTTTTTT. This sequence encodes CASSWGTANEKLFF.

This clonotype appeared many times. J is TRBJ1-1 and V is TRBV5-1, with D unresolved. Germline assignment: CDR1 SGHRS and CDR2 YFSETQ. Trimming took 4 bases from V and 0 from J, leaving 7 bases between them. This CDR3 is 13 amino acids long. The CDR3 here is CASSLSLNTEAFF. The CDR3 nucleotides are TGCGCCAGCAGCCTCTCCTTGAACACTGAAGCTTTCTTT.

This clonotype has at least ten counts. The rearrangement joins TRBV20-1 to TRBJ2-1; TRBD2 aligns across 11 bases. This CDR3 region has 14 residues. V lost 3 bases, J lost 4 bases, and 2 bases stayed unmatched. Germline V CDR1 and CDR2: DFQATT, SNEGSKA (reference sequence). The DNA for the CDR3 is TGCAGTGCTAGGGGACTAGCGGCTTACAATGAGCAGTTCTTC. This encodes CSARGLAAYNEQFF.

The V call is TRBV12-3 or TRBV12-4, the J call TRBJ2-5; perhaps TRBD1 as D (6 bases). This CDR3 is built from 13 residues. Deletions cut 3 bases from V and 5 bases from J, with 10 bases between. CDR3 in amino acids: CASSFDQGETQYF. The CDR3 bases are TGTGCCAGCAGTTTCGACCAGGGGGAGACCCAGTACTTC.

This clonotype has just one count. Just one base apart from a much larger clone, this may be a read error. The genes are TRBV10-3 and TRBJ2-5, with D possibly being TRBD1 or TRBD2 (5 bases each). The ends were cut back, 10 bases at V and 0 bases at J, with 12 bases in the middle. The CDR3 length is 13 residues. Germline CDR1 ENHRY, CDR2 SYGVKD. This CDR3 reads CATEGRYQETQYF. DNA of the CDR3: TGTGCCACAGAGGGGCGGTACCAAGAGACCCAGTACTTC.

This clonotype was recorded at least ten times. The CDR3 DNA follows: TGTGCCAGCAGTTTTCATGGGGAGACCCAGTACTTC. Its translation: CASSFHGETQYF. The chain links TRBV12-3 or TRBV12-4 to TRBJ2-5; D uncertain. The CDR3 loop spans 12 amino acids. Trimming stripped 3 bases from V and 5 bases from J, with 7 bases between.

There are many counts of this clonotype. The rearrangement uses TRBV12-3 or TRBV12-4 and TRBJ2-3; the D gene is possibly TRBD1 (5 bases). V shed 8 bases and J shed 5 bases, with 14 bases lying between them. The CDR3 totals 13 residues. CDR3 amino acids: CASLGAPQDTQYF. The CDR3, as DNA: TGTGCCAGCCTAGGGGCGCCCCAAGATACGCAGTATTTT.

The chain employs TRBV3-1 and TRBJ2-1; 12 nucleotides line up with TRBD2. This CDR3 region has 17 residues. CDR1 and CDR2 from the germline V gene are LGHDT and YNNKEL (reference sequence). V gave up 0 bases and J gave up 2 bases; unmatched junction bases: 2. CDR3 bases: TGTGCCAGCAGCCAAGACCCTAGCGGGGGGGCCTACAATGAGCAGTTCTTC. Translation: CASSQDPSGGAYNEQFF.

The sample holds a few counts of this clonotype. CDR3 protein: CAWSVPERTSGELFF. In DNA form, the CDR3 reads TGTGCCTGGAGTGTACCGGAGCGGACGTCCGGGGAGCTGTTTTTT. This rearrangement joins TRBV30 to TRBJ2-2, with D possibly TRBD2 on 5 matching bases. Looked up from germline, CDR1 is GTSNPN and CDR2 is SVGIG (reference sequence). This CDR3 is built from 15 residues. With 0 bases removed from V and 6 bases from J, the gap between germline ends came to 14 bases.

The sample holds many counts of this clonotype. The rearrangement joins TRBV29-1 to TRBJ2-1; 14 nucleotides agree with TRBD2. The length of the CDR3 is 18 residues. Germline CDR1 SQVTM, CDR2 ANQGSEA. V gave up 7 bases and J gave up 0 bases; unmatched junction bases: 11. The CDR3 loop reads CSARGLAGVTSSYNEQFF. CDR3 DNA sequence: TGCAGCGCACGGGGACTAGCGGGAGTCACAAGCTCCTACAATGAGCAGTTCTTC.

The V and J genes are TRBV20-1 and TRBJ2-6; D remains ambiguous. The CDR3 has 15 amino acids. CDR1 is DFQATT, CDR2 SNEGSKA, per germline (reference sequence). The ends were cut back, 3 bases at V and 0 bases at J, with 9 bases in the middle. The CDR3 nucleotides are TGCAGTGCTAGTTCTGGCCACTCTGGGGCCAACGTCCTGACTTTC. This codes for CSASSGHSGANVLTF.

The chain joins TRBV5-6 to TRBJ2-1, with TRBD2 as a possible D gene (6 bases). V dropped 0 bases and J dropped 15 bases, with 16 bases sitting between them. Germline-derived CDR1 and CDR2 are SGHDT and YYEEEE. The CDR3 totals 13 residues. The CDR3 coding sequence is TGTGCCAGCAGCTTGGCTGAGATAGCGGAGGGGTTCTTC. Its protein product is CASSLAEIAEGFF.

Many counts were recorded for this clonotype. This rearrangement joins TRBV4-1 to TRBJ2-3; possible D gene TRBD1, 5 bases. V was trimmed by 1 base and J by 2 bases, leaving 10 bases between them. CDR1 and CDR2 (germline): MGHRA, YSYEKL. This CDR3 is built from 15 residues. The CDR3 here is CASSQGAGSTDTQYF. The CDR3 region has the DNA TGCGCCAGCAGCCAAGGGGCAGGGTCCACAGATACGCAGTATTTT.

The chain combines TRBV7-9 with TRBJ1-4, with a possible D match to TRBD1 (5 bases). Germline assignment: CDR1 SEHNR and CDR2 FQNEAQ (reference sequence). This CDR3 is built from 14 residues. V lost 0 bases to trimming and J lost 4 bases, with 6 bases between them. CDR3 nucleotide sequence: TGTGCCAGCAGCTTAGCGGGGGATAATGAAAAACTGTTTTTT. Translation: CASSLAGDNEKLFF.

This clonotype was observed a few times. The chain joins TRBV11-2 to TRBJ2-1; D is undetermined. Per germline, CDR1 SGHAT and CDR2 FQNNGV. The CDR3 is 16 amino acids. V was pared by 1 base and J by 0 bases, with 10 bases between. This chain's CDR3 is CASSLAVLVSYNEQFF. In DNA form, the CDR3 reads TGTGCCAGCAGCTTAGCGGTCCTTGTCTCCTACAATGAGCAGTTCTTC.

The sample holds many counts of this clonotype. V is TRBV5-1 and J is TRBJ2-1; D uncertain. CDR3 size: 14 residues. Per the germline V gene, CDR1 is SGHRS and CDR2 is YFSETQ. The V gene lost 4 bases and the J gene lost 8 bases, with 16 bases spanning the gap. The CDR3 here is CASSLLILADEQFF. As DNA, the CDR3 is TGCGCCAGCAGCCTCCTTATCCTGGCTGATGAGCAGTTCTTC.

The chain employs TRBV4-1 and TRBJ1-1; maybe TRBD1 (6 bases). Germline lookup yields CDR1 MGHRA and CDR2 YSYEKL. This CDR3 contains 16 residues. The ends were cut back, 6 bases at V and 1 base at J, with 18 bases in the middle. CDR3 coding DNA: TGCGCCAGCAGGGAAAGGATTGGGGGCACGAACACTGAAGCTTTCTTT. Protein: CASRERIGGTNTEAFF.

This clonotype appeared a few times. The chain has TRBV6-2 or TRBV6-3 and TRBJ2-7; D might be TRBD1 or TRBD2, each matching 6 bases. CDR1 is MNHEY and CDR2 is SVGEGT in the germline V gene. The V end was cut by 6 bases, the J end by 3 bases, with 15 bases between. The CDR3 consists of 14 residues. Here the CDR3 reads CASRAPGAVYEQYF. DNA of the CDR3: TGTGCCAGCAGGGCCCCGGGGGCGGTCTACGAGCAGTACTTC.

This clonotype was seen a handful of times. The chain couples TRBV5-1 to TRBJ2-2, with D perhaps given as TRBD1 or TRBD2 (5 bases each). Trimming removed 7 bases at V and 5 bases at J, with 12 bases between. The CDR3 extends over 13 amino acids. Germline V gene sequence: CDR1 SGHRS, CDR2 YFSETQ. The CDR3: CASLGAPTGELFF. The CDR3 DNA is TGCGCCAGCCTCGGGGCGCCGACCGGGGAGCTGTTTTTT.

This clonotype was picked up many times. This chain links TRBV19 with TRBJ1-2; 10 bases align to TRBD1. CDR3 length: 14 amino acids. The germline CDR1 and CDR2 sequences are LNHDA and SQIVND (reference sequence). V lost 3 bases and J lost 6; bases outside the gene matches: 4. This CDR3 is CASSMSGTGDGYTF. The CDR3, as DNA: TGTGCCAGTAGTATGTCCGGGACAGGGGATGGCTACACCTTC.

In its sample, this clonotype was seen many times. The CDR3 here is CASDRGYTDTQYF. The CDR3, as DNA: TGTGCCAGCGACAGGGGCTACACAGATACGCAGTATTTT. The genes are TRBV6-5 and TRBJ2-3, with 8 bases identical to TRBD1. Germline V lookup: CDR1 MNHEY, CDR2 SVGAGI. The trim removed 8 bases at V and 2 bases at J, leaving 3 bases unmatched. The CDR3 has 13 residues.

The CDR3 nucleotides are TGCGCCAGCAGCCGAGTAACAGGGGGATCCCCCTACGAGCAGTACTTC. Translation gives CASSRVTGGSPYEQYF. V usage is TRBV4-3 and J usage is TRBJ2-7; 8 nucleotides match TRBD1. The CDR3 has 16 residues. The V gene end was trimmed by 4 bases and the J gene end by 2 bases; junction bases not matched to a gene: 10. The germline V gene encodes CDR1 LGHNA and CDR2 YSLEER.

The CDR3 protein is CASSGPGLASAEQFF. The CDR3 DNA reads TGTGCCAGCAGTGGTCCGGGACTAGCGTCGGCTGAGCAGTTCTTC. The rearrangement uses TRBV2 and TRBJ2-1, with 10 nucleotides matching TRBD2. With 4 bases clipped from V and 9 bases from J, the junction kept 9 bases outside the gene matches. Germline V gene sequence: CDR1 SNHLY, CDR2 FYNNEI. The CDR3 extends over 15 amino acids.

The chain couples TRBV9 to TRBJ2-1; D uncertain. The V end was cut by 0 bases, the J end by 4 bases, with 8 bases between. This CDR3 comprises 14 residues. The germline V gene encodes CDR1 SGDLS and CDR2 YYNGEE. CDR3 DNA sequence: TGTGCCAGCAGCGTAGGCTTCGATTACAATGAGCAGTTCTTC. Translation gives CASSVGFDYNEQFF.

A single count supports this clonotype. The V gene is TRBV20-1, the J gene TRBJ2-2; D ambiguous. The CDR3 totals 13 residues. Trimming removed 3 bases at V and 6 bases at J, with 11 bases between. Germline loops: CDR1 DFQATT, CDR2 SNEGSKA (reference sequence). CDR3 sequence (DNA): TGCAGTGCTAGGAGTCGTTACCCCGGGGAGCTGTTTTTT. The encoded protein is CSARSRYPGELFF.

V and J are TRBV5-1 and TRBJ2-2, with D tentatively TRBD2 (6 bases). Germline V gene lookup returns CDR1 SGHRS and CDR2 YFSETQ. V was clipped by 5 bases and J by 5 bases, with 10 bases between them. There are 13 residues in the CDR3. In DNA form, the CDR3 reads TGCGCCAGCAGATCCGGGACTACCGGGGAGCTGTTTTTT. It yields the protein CASRSGTTGELFF.

This clonotype was observed a handful of times. The chain is built from TRBV27 and TRBJ1-1, with a tentative D call TRBD1 (6 bases). CDR1 is MNHEY, CDR2 SMNVEV, per germline (reference sequence). The CDR3 covers 14 residues. Trimming left V 2 bases short and J 4 bases short, with 11 bases between. The CDR3 here is CASSLVRGGTEAFF. CDR3 coding DNA: TGTGCCAGCAGTTTAGTGAGGGGGGGCACTGAAGCTTTCTTT.

There are a few counts of this clonotype. The rearrangement links TRBV5-1 to TRBJ2-7; 8 nucleotides match TRBD2. Germline CDR1 reads SGHRS; CDR2 reads YFSETQ. The V and J ends lost 2 bases and 3 bases, in that order; junction bases with no gene match: 7. This CDR3 is built from 15 residues. DNA of the CDR3: TGCGCCAGCAGCTTCGTAAGCGGGGGATACTACGAGCAGTACTTC. Its protein product is CASSFVSGGYYEQYF.

This clonotype has at least ten counts. The chain couples TRBV7-9 to TRBJ2-1, with 10 bases lining up with TRBD1. The CDR3 is made up of 14 amino acids. The J segment lost 2 bases and the V segment lost 9 bases, leaving 4 bases of the junction unmatched. Germline CDR1 reads SEHNR; CDR2 reads FQNEAQ (reference sequence). CDR3 amino acids: CASSGQGAYNEQFF. CDR3 nucleotides: TGTGCCAGTAGCGGACAGGGGGCCTACAATGAGCAGTTCTTC.

The V gene is TRBV2, the J gene TRBJ2-2; 7 nucleotides agree with TRBD1. V trimming: 6 bases; J trimming: 6 bases; junction bases outside the gene matches: 7. CDR1 is SNHLY and CDR2 is FYNNEI in the germline V gene. The CDR3 is made up of 14 amino acids. CDR3 sequence (DNA): TGTGCCAGCAGCCCCATACAGGGGTCCGGGGAGCTGTTTTTT. Protein sequence: CASSPIQGSGELFF.